Below are 18 T cell receptor beta chains sequenced from a single sample in a study of beta chain features in type 1 diabetes. The study reverse transcribed the entire isolated RNA, so it sequenced expressed TCRB transcripts. Only in-frame clones appear in the TCRdb table, and some are missing; sequencing was by immunoSEQ multiplex PCR. The sample lists roughly 300,000 clones; 12% to 15% were seen once. The sequenced sample was central memory CD4+ T cells from blood. The source of these receptors is a man aged 25-40 years in good health.

This chain joins TRBV12-1 and TRBJ2-2; the table names TRBD2, a call not compared with the DNA. TRBV12-1 is annotated as a pseudogene. The CDR3 sequence is 16 residues long. CDR3 in DNA: TGTGCCAGCAGCTTTCCCGGGACTCCTCACACCGGGGAGCTGTTTTTT. This encodes CASSFPGTPHTGELFF.

This chain uses TRBV6-5 with TRBJ2-5; D ambiguous. CDR1 MNHEY and CDR2 SVGAGI come from the germline V gene. The CDR3 consists of 11 residues. Trimming left V 6 bases short and J 5 bases short, with 7 bases between. CDR3 nucleotides: TGTGCCAGCAGGTCATTCGAGACCCAGTACTTC. It yields the protein CASRSFETQYF.

The CDR3 bases are TGTGCCAGCAGTGGCACAGGGGGCTCAGGTGGAAAACTGTTTTTT. It translates to CASSGTGGSGGKLFF. The chain recombines TRBV6-1 with TRBJ1-4; 9 bases match TRBD1. The CDR3 runs 15 residues. J gave up 10 bases and V 4 bases, and 10 bases lay outside the gene matches. Germline loops: CDR1 MNHNS, CDR2 SASEGT.

The V gene is TRBV7-8, the J gene TRBJ2-4; 9 bases match TRBD1. Germline CDR1 reads SGHVS; CDR2 reads FQNEAQ. The junction had 8 bases not matched to a gene; V was cut back by 0 bases and J by 5 bases. The CDR3 runs to 17 residues. The DNA for the CDR3 is TGTGCCAGCAGCTTAGCACCGGGACAGGGTTTCCAAAACATTCAGTACTTC. It specifies CASSLAPGQGFQNIQYF.

This clone was found once. This chain connects TRBV5-6 to TRBJ2-3, with D possibly being TRBD2 (6 bases). Germline V gene sequence: CDR1 SGHDT, CDR2 YYEEEE. The CDR3 length is 16 residues. Trimming took 4 bases from V and 4 from J, leaving 19 bases between them. CDR3 sequence (DNA): TGTGCCAGCAGCCCTCAGGGACTCCGAGACGCAGATACGCAGTATTTT. Amino acids: CASSPQGLRDADTQYF.

This chain uses TRBV30 with TRBJ2-6, with no clear D. Trimming removed 0 bases at V and 0 bases at J, with 3 bases between. Germline CDR1 reads GTSNPN; CDR2 reads SVGIG (reference sequence). The CDR3 sequence is 14 residues long. The chain's CDR3 is CAWSVRSGANVLTF. The CDR3 DNA reads as TGTGCCTGGAGTGTACGCTCTGGGGCCAACGTCCTGACTTTC. The whole variable domain, remainder taken from reference TRBV30 and TRBJ2-6, is SQTIHQWPATLVQPVGSPLSLECTVEGTSNPNLYWYRQAAGRGLQLLFYSVGIGQISSEVPQNLSASRPQDRQFILSSKKLLLSDSGFYLCAWSVRSGANVLTFGAGSRLTVL.

In this sample, this clone turned up a few times. This chain uses TRBV6-1 with TRBJ1-2; TRBD1 matches 10 bases. Germline V lookup: CDR1 MNHNS, CDR2 SASEGT. V lost 4 bases to trimming and J lost 8 bases; unmatched junction nucleotides: 7. CDR3 length: 14 amino acids. The CDR3 DNA sequence: TGTGCCAGCAGTGCCGGGACAGGGGTATCCGGCTACACCTTC. Encoded protein: CASSAGTGVSGYTF.

The chain links TRBV6-5 to TRBJ1-2; 8 nucleotides align to TRBD1. Germline V CDR1 and CDR2: MNHEY, SVGAGI. V shed 7 bases, J shed 0 bases, and the junction held 4 bases outside the gene matches. There are 14 residues in the CDR3. CDR3 coding DNA: TGTGCCAGCAAAGCGACAGGGGCTAACTATGGCTACACCTTC. Amino acid sequence: CASKATGANYGYTF.

The gene calls are TRBV5-8 and TRBJ2-3; tentative D call: TRBD2 (6 bases). CDR3 length: 14 amino acids. Trimming cost V 4 bases and J 3 bases, with 12 bases left between them. The germline V gene has CDR1 SGHTS and CDR2 YDEGEE. The DNA of the CDR3 is TGTGCCAGCAGCCGGGACTGGGCGACAGATACGCAGTATTTT. Translating it yields CASSRDWATDTQYF.

This clone occurred a few times. The chain is built from TRBV7-9 and TRBJ1-1; D gene ambiguous. V shed 5 bases and J shed 6 bases, with 7 bases lying between them. The CDR3 has 11 amino acids. Germline V gene lookup returns CDR1 SEHNR and CDR2 FQNEAQ (reference sequence). CDR3 residues: CASSGEPEAFF. For the CDR3, the DNA is TGTGCCAGCAGCGGTGAACCTGAAGCTTTCTTT.

The chain uses TRBV27 and TRBJ2-3; D remains unclear. CDR1 is MNHEY and CDR2 is SMNVEV in the germline V gene (reference sequence). CDR3 length: 14 residues. V was pared by 8 bases and J by 4 bases, with 16 bases between. This CDR3 reads CASRMAGESDTQYF. CDR3 in DNA: TGTGCCAGCCGGATGGCTGGGGAATCAGATACGCAGTATTTT.

Only a few counts were recorded for this clone. This chain uses TRBV5-6 with TRBJ1-2; D remains unclear. The germline gives CDR1 SGHDT, CDR2 YYEEEE. Trimming shortened V by 1 base and J by 0 bases, and 13 bases separated the two germline ends. The CDR3 spans 16 residues. Here the CDR3 DNA reads TGTGCCAGCAGCTTGTATCGGCAGAGAACTAACTATGGCTACACCTTC. Protein sequence: CASSLYRQRTNYGYTF.

This clone has just a few counts. The rearrangement joins TRBV19 to TRBJ2-5, with TRBD2 as a possible D gene (5 bases). Germline V CDR1 and CDR2: LNHDA, SQIVND (reference sequence). V lost 3 bases, J lost 0 bases, and 8 bases lay in between. This CDR3 comprises 14 residues. This CDR3 reads CASSIFGNQETQYF. CDR3 sequence (DNA): TGTGCCAGTAGTATCTTCGGGAACCAAGAGACCCAGTACTTC. The whole variable domain, remainder taken from reference TRBV19 and TRBJ2-5, is DGGITQSPKYLFRKEGQNVTLSCEQNLNHDAMYWYRQDPGQGLRLIYYSQIVNDFQKGDIAEGYSVSREKKESFPLTVTSAQKNPTAFYLCASSIFGNQETQYFGPGTRLLVL.

This clone has a handful of counts. The chain is built from TRBV5-6 and TRBJ1-1, with D uncertain. This CDR3 region has 12 residues. V lost 0 bases, J lost 8 bases, and 8 bases lay in between. Germline V gene data show CDR1 as SGHDT and CDR2 as YYEEEE. CDR3 coding DNA: TGTGCCAGCAGCTTGGGACGGCACGAAGCTTTCTTT. Its protein is CASSLGRHEAFF.

This clone was seen only a few times. The rearrangement uses TRBV13 and TRBJ1-6; TRBD1 might be the D (6 bases). The CDR3 spans 15 residues. CDR1 is PRHDT and CDR2 is FYEKMQ in the germline V gene (reference sequence). Trimming pared 7 bases from V and 6 bases from J, leaving 16 bases between. DNA of the CDR3: TGTGCCAGCACAGTAGGGGGACGGGTTAATTCACCCCTCCACTTT. This translates into CASTVGGRVNSPLHF.

The table lists this clone with a few counts. CDR3 residues: CASSFRPSYEQYV. The CDR3 nucleotides are TGTGCCAGCAGCTTCCGGCCGTCCTACGAGCAGTACGTC. J is TRBJ2-7 and V is TRBV7-8; no firm D call. CDR3 size: 13 residues. V lost 3 bases and J lost 1, with 7 bases in between. Germline V lookup: CDR1 SGHVS, CDR2 FQNEAQ.

The rearrangement joins TRBV5-8 to TRBJ1-2; perhaps TRBD1 as D (6 bases). Germline-derived CDR1 and CDR2 are SGHTS and YDEGEE. The CDR3 is 14 amino acids. V lost 2 bases, J lost 2 bases, and 10 bases lay in between. CDR3 nucleotide sequence: TGTGCCAGCAGCTTACCGGACAGCAACTATGGCTACACCTTC. This gives the protein CASSLPDSNYGYTF.

This clone was recorded a few times. Other DNA sequences of this sample code for an identical CDR3. V usage is TRBV5-6 and J usage is TRBJ2-5; D ambiguous. Trimming took off 0 bases at V and 5 bases at J, with 5 bases between the two ends. The germline gives CDR1 SGHDT, CDR2 YYEEEE. The CDR3 extends over 12 amino acids. The CDR3 region is CASSLARETQYF. CDR3 sequence (DNA): TGTGCCAGCAGCTTGGCCAGGGAGACCCAGTACTTC. The complete variable domain, with remaining parts taken from reference TRBV5-6 and TRBJ2-5, reads DAGVTQSPTHLIKTRGQQVTLRCSPKSGHDTVSWYQQALGQGPQFIFQYYEEEERQRGNFPDRFSGHQFPNYSSELNVNALLLGDSALYLCASSLARETQYFGPGTRLLVL.